This T cell receptor beta chain derives from a study of patients and donors after allogeneic stem cell transplantation. This clonotype was seen only a few times. TCRdb fed the RT-PCR reads into MiXCR, producing one record per CDR3 protein. The table records approximately 250,000 distinct CDR3 sequences, 13% to 15% of them present only once. Germline V gene lookup returns CDR1 LGHNA and CDR2 YSLEER. The CDR3 spans 18 residues. J was trimmed by 3 bases and V by 4 bases; bases with no gene match: 8. The sequencing input was blood, either unsorted or a sorted T cell fraction (not recorded which). The rearrangement uses TRBV4-3 and TRBJ2-1; 14 bases map to TRBD2. The clonotype was recovered from a human donor who was either an allogeneic HSCT recipient or a stem cell or donor lymphocyte infusion donor (not recorded which). It is not recorded whose cells these are; they may come from a transplant donor. The CDR3 spells CASSPARLAGGFYNEQFF. For the CDR3, the DNA is TGCGCCAGCAGCCCCGCGCGACTAGCGGGGGGGTTCTACAATGAGCAGTTCTTC.